These 13 T cell receptor beta chains came from one sample sequenced in a study of human T cells and chemical hapten exposure. Each CDR3 protein is one row after TCRdb ran MiXCR on the RACE reads. The sample records 80,000 to 95,000 distinct CDR3 sequences, 9.5% to 11% being singletons. This sample's time point: patch test 2, 6 weeks after DPC sensitization. The treatment was: therapeutic diphenylcyclopropenone sensitization with weekly scalp DPC. The sample was whole blood, taken in connection with sensitization to the hapten diphenylcyclopropenone (DPC). Receptor source: a man in his forties with alopecia areata. Some clones in this sample may be carry-over from other donors' samples.

The rearrangement joins TRBV20-1 to TRBJ2-3; 7 nucleotides align to TRBD1. The CDR3 extends over 13 amino acids. Germline CDR1 and CDR2: DFQATT and SNEGSKA (reference sequence). Trimming took 5 bases from V and 1 from J; bases not matched to a gene: 3. The CDR3 spells CSAPRGRTDTQYF. Written as DNA, the CDR3 is TGCAGTGCTCCTAGGGGGCGCACAGATACGCAGTATTTT.

V usage is TRBV20-1 and J usage is TRBJ1-5; TRBD1 aligns across 7 bases. The CDR3 loop spans 13 amino acids. J was trimmed by 9 bases and V by 6 bases; bases with no gene match: 11. The V gene's germline CDR1 is DFQATT and CDR2 SNEGSKA (reference sequence). The CDR3 nucleotides are TGCAGTGCCCGAGACAGGGTCTCTGTGCCCCAGCATTTT. Protein sequence: CSARDRVSVPQHF.

This clonotype turned up a few times. This chain joins TRBV13 and TRBJ2-3; D is unclear. From germline, CDR1 is PRHDT and CDR2 FYEKMQ (reference sequence). Between the trimmed V and J ends, which lost 3 bases and 2 bases, there was a span of 12 bases. The CDR3 is 15 amino acids. The chain's CDR3 is CASSFGDQNTDTQYF. The CDR3, as DNA: TGTGCCAGCAGCTTCGGAGACCAAAACACAGATACGCAGTATTTT.

This clonotype has more than one count but fewer than ten. Here the CDR3 reads CASSRKGTSGSTDTQYF. Here the CDR3 DNA reads TGTGCCAGCAGCCGAAAAGGGACTAGCGGGAGTACAGATACGCAGTATTTT. The chain recombines TRBV3-1 with TRBJ2-3; 14 nucleotides match TRBD2. The CDR3 loop spans 17 amino acids. Trimming removed 4 bases from V and 3 bases from J; junction bases left unmatched: 6. Germline V lookup: CDR1 LGHDT, CDR2 YNNKEL (reference sequence).

The table lists this clonotype with many counts. The chain employs TRBV4-3 and TRBJ1-2; D is ambiguous. V lost 3 bases, J lost 4 bases, and 15 bases lay in between. The germline V gene has CDR1 LGHNA and CDR2 YSLEER. This CDR3 spans 15 amino acids. This chain's CDR3 is CASSQAARFSYGYTF. In nucleotides, the CDR3 is TGCGCCAGCAGCCAGGCCGCACGGTTTTCCTATGGCTACACCTTC.

This clonotype was detected a few times. The chain links TRBV5-4 to TRBJ1-1; 8 bases fit TRBD1. The V gene end was trimmed by 1 base and the J gene end by 4 bases; junction bases not matched to a gene: 6. The CDR3 is made up of 15 amino acids. Germline loops: CDR1 SGHNT, CDR2 YYREEE (reference sequence). The CDR3 nucleotides are TGTGCCAGCAGCTTGAAGACAGGGGTTATCACTGAAGCTTTCTTT. Its protein product is CASSLKTGVITEAFF.

The chain joins TRBV4-1 to TRBJ2-5, with 8 bases lining up with TRBD2. V shed 0 bases and J 7 bases; nucleotides not matched to a gene: 7. The CDR3 has 15 amino acids. Germline lookup yields CDR1 MGHRA and CDR2 YSYEKL. DNA of the CDR3: TGCGCCAGCAGCCAAGATCTGGGACTAGTTGGGACCCAGTACTTC. As protein: CASSQDLGLVGTQYF.

This clonotype was seen many times. The chain combines TRBV7-9 with TRBJ1-6; D may be TRBD1 (5 bases). This CDR3 spans 20 amino acids. V was trimmed by 5 bases and J by 0 bases, leaving 23 bases between them. Germline V gene sequence: CDR1 SEHNR, CDR2 FQNEAQ (reference sequence). CDR3 DNA: TGTGCCAGCAGCCTCGCGTCCGGGGCCTCACGGAGCTCCTATAATTCACCCCTCCACTTT. Translated: CASSLASGASRSSYNSPLHF.

This clonotype was recorded a few times. V and J are TRBV14 and TRBJ2-1, with D perhaps TRBD1 or TRBD2 (5 bases each). The germline V gene has CDR1 SGHDN and CDR2 FVKESK. The CDR3 length is 13 residues. Trimming removed 1 base from V and 10 bases from J, with 11 bases in between. CDR3: CASSQGARDEQFF. The CDR3 DNA follows: TGTGCCAGCAGCCAAGGGGCCAGGGACGAGCAGTTCTTC.

This clonotype has a count of ten or more. This chain connects TRBV24-1 to TRBJ1-5; 8 bases align to TRBD1. The ends lost 6 bases at V and 4 bases at J; junction bases unmatched: 4. The CDR3 loop spans 14 amino acids. The germline gives CDR1 KGHDR, CDR2 SFDVKD. CDR3 coding DNA: TGTGCCACCAGTCACAGGGGGGAGAATCAGCCCCAGCATTTT. Protein: CATSHRGENQPQHF.

This clonotype was recorded at least ten times. This rearrangement joins TRBV6-2 or TRBV6-3 to TRBJ2-3, with TRBD2 as a possible D gene (6 bases). Germline assignment: CDR1 MNHEY and CDR2 SVGEGT. CDR3 size: 12 residues. V was shortened by 6 bases and J by 6 bases, with 10 bases between the two germline ends. CDR3: CASSILADTQYF. The CDR3 region has the DNA TGTGCCAGCAGCATCCTAGCGGATACGCAGTATTTT.

The chain couples TRBV7-9 to TRBJ1-3; maybe TRBD1 (6 bases). V lost 6 bases and J lost 4, with 13 bases in between. CDR3 size: 14 residues. The V gene's germline CDR1 is SEHNR and CDR2 FQNEAQ (reference sequence). In DNA, the CDR3 is TGTGCCAGCAGAGCCAGGGGACCCGGAAACACCATATATTTT. Protein sequence: CASRARGPGNTIYF.

J is TRBJ2-3 and V is TRBV12-3 or TRBV12-4; a possible D gene is TRBD2 (6 bases). CDR3 size: 14 residues. V lost 3 bases, J lost 3 bases, and 10 bases lay in between. The CDR3 DNA reads as TGTGCCAGCAGTTTCGGGGGAAGGACAGATACGCAGTATTTT. Translated, it gives CASSFGGRTDTQYF.